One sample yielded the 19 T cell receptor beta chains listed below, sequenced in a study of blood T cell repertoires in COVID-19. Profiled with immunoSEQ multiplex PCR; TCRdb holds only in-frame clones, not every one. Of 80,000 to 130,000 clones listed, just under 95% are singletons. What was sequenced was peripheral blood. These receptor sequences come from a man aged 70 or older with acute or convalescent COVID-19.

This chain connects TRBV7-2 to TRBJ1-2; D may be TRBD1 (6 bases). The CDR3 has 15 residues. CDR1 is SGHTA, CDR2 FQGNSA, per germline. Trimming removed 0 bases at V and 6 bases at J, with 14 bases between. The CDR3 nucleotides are TGTGCCAGCAGCTTAGCGGGCGGGGGGGCGAATGGCTACACCTTC. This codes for CASSLAGGGANGYTF.

The CDR3 nucleotides are TGTGCCAGCAGCTTAGCGAGGGAGCAGTACTTC. Protein product: CASSLAREQYF. The gene calls are TRBV7-9 and TRBJ2-7; the D is unclear. The CDR3 extends over 11 amino acids. Germline V gene data show CDR1 as SEHNR and CDR2 as FQNEAQ (reference sequence). V lost 0 bases and J lost 7, with 4 bases in between.

DNA for the CDR3: TGTGCCAGCAGTTTCGGTTTCGAGCAGTACTTC. Its translation is CASSFGFEQYF. V and J are TRBV12-3 or TRBV12-4 and TRBJ2-7; D remains ambiguous. The CDR3 contains 11 residues. V lost 3 bases and J 6 bases, leaving 6 bases between the germline ends.

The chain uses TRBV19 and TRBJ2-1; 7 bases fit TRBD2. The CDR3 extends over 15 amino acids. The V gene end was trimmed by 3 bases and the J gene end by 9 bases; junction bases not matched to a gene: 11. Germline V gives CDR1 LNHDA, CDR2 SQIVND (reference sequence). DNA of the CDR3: TGTGCCAGTAGTATTATGGCGGGAGCTGGGGGTGAGCAGTTCTTC. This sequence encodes CASSIMAGAGGEQFF.

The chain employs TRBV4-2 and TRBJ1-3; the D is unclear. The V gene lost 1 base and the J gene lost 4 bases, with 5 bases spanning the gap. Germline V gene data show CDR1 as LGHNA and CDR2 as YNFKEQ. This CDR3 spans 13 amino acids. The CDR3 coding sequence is TGTGCCAGCAGCCAAGTGTCGGGAAACACCATATATTTT. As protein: CASSQVSGNTIYF.

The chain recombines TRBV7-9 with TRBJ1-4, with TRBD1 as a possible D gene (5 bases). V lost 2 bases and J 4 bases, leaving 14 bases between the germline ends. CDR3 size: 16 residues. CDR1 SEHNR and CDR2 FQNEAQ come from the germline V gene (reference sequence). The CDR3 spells CASSLNGRGINEKLFF. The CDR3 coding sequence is TGTGCCAGCAGCTTAAACGGGAGGGGTATTAATGAAAAACTGTTTTTT.

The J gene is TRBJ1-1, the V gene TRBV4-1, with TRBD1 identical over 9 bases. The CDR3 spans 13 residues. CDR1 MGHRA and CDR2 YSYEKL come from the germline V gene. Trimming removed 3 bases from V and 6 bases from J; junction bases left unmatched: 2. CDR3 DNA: TGCGCCAGCAGCCAGCGACAGGGGGCTGAAGCTTTCTTT. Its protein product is CASSQRQGAEAFF.

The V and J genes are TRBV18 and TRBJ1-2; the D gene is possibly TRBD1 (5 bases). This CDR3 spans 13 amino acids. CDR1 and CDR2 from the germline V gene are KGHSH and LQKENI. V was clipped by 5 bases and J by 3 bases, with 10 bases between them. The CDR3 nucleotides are TGTGCCAGCTCATCCTCGGGGGACTATGGCTACACCTTC. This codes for CASSSSGDYGYTF.

The CDR3 DNA reads TGCGCCAGCAGCTTGGGAACAGTTTTCGATGGCTACACCTTC. Amino acid sequence: CASSLGTVFDGYTF. The J gene is TRBJ1-2, the V gene TRBV5-1, with unresolved D. The CDR3 is made up of 14 amino acids. The germline CDR1 and CDR2 sequences are SGHRS and YFSETQ. Trimming took off 0 bases at V and 6 bases at J, with 12 bases between the two ends.

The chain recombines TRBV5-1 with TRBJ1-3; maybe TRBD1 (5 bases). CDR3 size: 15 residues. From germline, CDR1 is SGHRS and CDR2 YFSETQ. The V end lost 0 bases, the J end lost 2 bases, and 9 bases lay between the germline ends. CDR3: CASSLEAGPGNTIYF. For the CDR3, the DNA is TGCGCCAGCAGCTTGGAGGCAGGGCCTGGAAACACCATATATTTT.

The DNA for the CDR3 is TGTGCCAGCAGTCCCACTACCTACGAGCAGTACTTC. Translation gives CASSPTTYEQYF. This rearrangement joins TRBV6-2 or TRBV6-3 to TRBJ2-7; the D is unclear. Between the trimmed V and J ends, which lost 5 bases and 2 bases, there was a span of 7 bases. The V gene's germline CDR1 is MNHEY and CDR2 SVGEGT. The CDR3 is 12 amino acids.

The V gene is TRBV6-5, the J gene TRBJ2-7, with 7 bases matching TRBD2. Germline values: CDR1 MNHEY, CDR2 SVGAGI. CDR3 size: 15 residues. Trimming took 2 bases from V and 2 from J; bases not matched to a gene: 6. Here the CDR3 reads CASSYSGVLPYEQYF. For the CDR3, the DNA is TGTGCCAGCAGTTACAGCGGGGTGCTTCCCTACGAGCAGTACTTC.

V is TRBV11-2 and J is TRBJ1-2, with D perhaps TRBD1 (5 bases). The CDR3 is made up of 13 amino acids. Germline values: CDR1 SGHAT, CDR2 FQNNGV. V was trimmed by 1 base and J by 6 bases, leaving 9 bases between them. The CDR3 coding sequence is TGTGCCAGCAGCTTAGGGGACTTTGATGGCTACACCTTC. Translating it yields CASSLGDFDGYTF.

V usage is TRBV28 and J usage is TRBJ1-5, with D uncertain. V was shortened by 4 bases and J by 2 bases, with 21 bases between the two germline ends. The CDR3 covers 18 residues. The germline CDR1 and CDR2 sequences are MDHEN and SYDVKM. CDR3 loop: CASSSTLGLQWGNQPQHF. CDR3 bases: TGTGCCAGCAGTTCCACACTGGGCCTTCAATGGGGCAATCAGCCCCAGCATTTT.

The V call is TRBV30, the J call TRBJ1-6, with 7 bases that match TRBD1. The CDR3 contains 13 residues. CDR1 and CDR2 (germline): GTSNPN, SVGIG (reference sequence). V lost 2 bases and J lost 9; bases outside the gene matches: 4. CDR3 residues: CAWSMYRGSPLHF. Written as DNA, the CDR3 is TGTGCCTGGAGTATGTACAGGGGTTCACCCCTCCACTTT.

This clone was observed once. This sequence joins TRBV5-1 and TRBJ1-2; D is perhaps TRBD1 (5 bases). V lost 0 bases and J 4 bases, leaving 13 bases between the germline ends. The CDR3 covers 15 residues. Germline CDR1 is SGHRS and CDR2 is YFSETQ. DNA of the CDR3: TGCGCCAGCAGCTTGGGACAGAGCTTCGGCTATGGCTACACCTTC. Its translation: CASSLGQSFGYGYTF. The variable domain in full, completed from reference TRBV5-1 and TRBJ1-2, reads KAGVTQTPRYLIKTRGQQVTLSCSPISGHRSVSWYQQTPGQGLQFLFEYFSETQRNKGNFPGRFSGRQFSNSRSEMNVSTLELGDSALYLCASSLGQSFGYGYTFGSGTRLTVV.

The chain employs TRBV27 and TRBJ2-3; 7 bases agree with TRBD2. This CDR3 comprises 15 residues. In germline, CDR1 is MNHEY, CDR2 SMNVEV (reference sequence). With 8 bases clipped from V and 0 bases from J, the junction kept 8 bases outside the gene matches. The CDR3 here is CASGDYITSTDTQYF. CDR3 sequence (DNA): TGTGCCAGCGGGGACTACATCACTAGCACAGATACGCAGTATTTT.

The CDR3 sequence: CASSVTGTGPHGYTF. Written as DNA, the CDR3 is TGTGCCAGCAGCGTTACCGGGACAGGGCCCCATGGCTACACCTTC. This chain connects TRBV2 to TRBJ1-2; 9 bases agree with TRBD1. In germline, CDR1 is SNHLY, CDR2 FYNNEI. The length of the CDR3 is 15 residues. J lost 6 bases, V lost 6 bases, and 11 bases had no gene match. The full variable domain, in which reference TRBV2 and TRBJ1-2 provide the parts outside the CDR3, is EPEVTQTPSHQVTQMGQEVILRCVPISNHLYFYWYRQILGQKVEFLVSFYNNEISEKSEIFDDQFSVERPDGSNFTLKIRSTKLEDSAMYFCASSVTGTGPHGYTFGSGTRLTVV.

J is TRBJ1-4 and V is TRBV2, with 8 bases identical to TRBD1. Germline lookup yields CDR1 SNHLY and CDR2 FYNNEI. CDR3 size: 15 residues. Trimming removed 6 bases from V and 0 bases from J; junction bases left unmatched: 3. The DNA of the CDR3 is TGTGCCAGCAGCGGGACAGGAACAACTAATGAAAAACTGTTTTTT. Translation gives CASSGTGTTNEKLFF.